This record covers a single T cell receptor (beta chain). The data derive from a study of shared T cell receptors in the human thymus. Using immunoSEQ multiplex PCR, the repertoire was profiled, and TCRdb retains in-frame clones only, with some absent. The sample yields hundreds of thousands of clones, 70% to 90% seen once. V was shortened by 0 bases and J by 8 bases, with 10 bases between the two germline ends. From germline, CDR1 is WNHNN and CDR2 SYGVQD (reference sequence). The CDR3 covers 13 residues. The sample was also linked to a second study, of human thymus T cells. That investigation notes: All donors were healthy Finnish infants who were undergoing corrective surgery to treat congenital heart defects. Thymus was obtained from resections taken during corrective heart surgery. Thymic and blood repertoires seemed to favor certain V and J genes. Overlap was high between thymic repertoires from unrelated individuals, as reported in related research.

The chain uses TRBV10-1 and TRBJ1-1, with no clear D. Specimen: thymocytes. The sequence was collected from a boy in the first two years of life with a congenital heart defect. The CDR3: CASSESEGGEAFF. The CDR3 bases are TGCGCCAGCAGTGAGTCAGAGGGAGGGGAAGCTTTCTTT.